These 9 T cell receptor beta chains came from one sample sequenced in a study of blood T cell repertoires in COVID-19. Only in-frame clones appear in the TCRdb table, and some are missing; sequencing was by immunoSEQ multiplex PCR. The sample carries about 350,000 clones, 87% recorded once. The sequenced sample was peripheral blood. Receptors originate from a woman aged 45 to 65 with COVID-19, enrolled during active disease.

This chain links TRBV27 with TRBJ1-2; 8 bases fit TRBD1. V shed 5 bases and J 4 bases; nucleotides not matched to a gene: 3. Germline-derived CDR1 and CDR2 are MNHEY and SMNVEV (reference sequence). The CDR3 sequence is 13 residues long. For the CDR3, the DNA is TGTGCCAGCAGTAGACAGGGGTTCTATGGCTACACCTTC. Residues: CASSRQGFYGYTF.

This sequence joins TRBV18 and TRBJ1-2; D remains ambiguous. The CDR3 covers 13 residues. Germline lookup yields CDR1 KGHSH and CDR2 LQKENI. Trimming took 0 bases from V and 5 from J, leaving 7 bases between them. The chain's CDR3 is CASSPPGVYGYTF. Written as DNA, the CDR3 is TGTGCCAGCTCACCACCGGGAGTTTATGGCTACACCTTC.

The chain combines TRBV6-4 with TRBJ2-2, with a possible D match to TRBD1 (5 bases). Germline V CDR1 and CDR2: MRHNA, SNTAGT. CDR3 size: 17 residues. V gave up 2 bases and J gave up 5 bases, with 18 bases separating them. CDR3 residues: CASSDPRYPPGTGELFF. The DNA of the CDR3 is TGTGCCAGCAGTGACCCGAGGTATCCCCCAGGGACCGGGGAGCTGTTTTTT.

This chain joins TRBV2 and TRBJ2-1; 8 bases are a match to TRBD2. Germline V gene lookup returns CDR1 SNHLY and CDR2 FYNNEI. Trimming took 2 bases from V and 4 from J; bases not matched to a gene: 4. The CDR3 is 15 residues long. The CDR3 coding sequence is TGTGCCAGCAGTGAACTAGCGGGTTGGTACAATGAGCAGTTCTTC. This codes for CASSELAGWYNEQFF.

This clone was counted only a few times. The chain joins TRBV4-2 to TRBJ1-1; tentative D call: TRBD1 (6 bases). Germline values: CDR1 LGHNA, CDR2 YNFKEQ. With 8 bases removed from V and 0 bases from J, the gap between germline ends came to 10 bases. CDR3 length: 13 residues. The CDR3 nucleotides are TGTGCCAGCGGGGGCAGAGTGAACACTGAAGCTTTCTTT. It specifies CASGGRVNTEAFF.

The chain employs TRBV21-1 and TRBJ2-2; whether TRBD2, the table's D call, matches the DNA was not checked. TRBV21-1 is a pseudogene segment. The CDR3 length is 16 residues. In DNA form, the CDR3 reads TGTGCCAGCAGCAAACTAGCGGGAATAAGGGCCGGGGAGCTGTTTTTT. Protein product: CASSKLAGIRAGELFF.

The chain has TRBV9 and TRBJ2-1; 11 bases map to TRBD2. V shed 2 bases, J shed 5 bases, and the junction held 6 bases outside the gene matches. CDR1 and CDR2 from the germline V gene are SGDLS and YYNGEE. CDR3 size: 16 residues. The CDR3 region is CASSVSGTSGNNEQFF. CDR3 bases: TGTGCCAGCAGCGTTTCCGGGACTAGCGGAAACAATGAGCAGTTCTTC.

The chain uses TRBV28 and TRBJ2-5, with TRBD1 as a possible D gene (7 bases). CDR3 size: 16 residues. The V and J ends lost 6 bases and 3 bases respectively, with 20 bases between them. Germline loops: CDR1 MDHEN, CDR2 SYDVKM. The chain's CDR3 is CASSLGGGGAKETQYF. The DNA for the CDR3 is TGTGCCAGCAGCCTAGGAGGGGGCGGGGCTAAAGAGACCCAGTACTTC.

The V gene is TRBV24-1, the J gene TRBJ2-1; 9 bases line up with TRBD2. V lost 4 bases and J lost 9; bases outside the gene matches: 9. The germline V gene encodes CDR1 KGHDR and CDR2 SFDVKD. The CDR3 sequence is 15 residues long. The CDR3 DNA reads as TGTGCCACCAGTGACCCCGTAGCGGGAGCAGGTGAGCAGTTCTTC. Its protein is CATSDPVAGAGEQFF.